Below are 22 T cell receptor beta chains sequenced from a single sample in a study of CD8+ T cells in alopecia areata. Treatment of the sample: oral pan-JAK inhibitor, 5-10 mg twice daily. Extraction and reverse transcription of RNA yielded cDNA as the sequencing template. Data came from immunoSEQ multiplex PCR; TCRdb stores just in-frame clones and leaves some out. The sample contains 75,000 to 100,000 clones, 70% to 80% of which appear only once. Material: CD8+ T cells sorted from blood, obtained at approximately week 42, from a patient treated with tofacitinib. These receptors all come from a human donor with alopecia areata.

The genes are TRBV9 and TRBJ2-7; 8 nucleotides agree with TRBD2. With V trimmed by 0 bases and J by 2 bases, 4 bases remained unmatched. Germline V gene data show CDR1 as SGDLS and CDR2 as YYNGEE. The length of the CDR3 is 15 residues. This CDR3 reads CASSVDGGATYEQYF. The CDR3 region has the DNA TGTGCCAGCAGCGTAGACGGGGGGGCGACCTACGAGCAGTACTTC.

This chain uses TRBV4-3 with TRBJ2-3, with D perhaps TRBD2 (6 bases). CDR3 size: 15 residues. Germline V gives CDR1 LGHNA, CDR2 YSLEER. V lost 0 bases and J lost 8, with 15 bases in between. Written as DNA, the CDR3 is TGCGCCAGCAGCCAAGATAGGTCCACCGGGAGTACGCAGTATTTT. Translation: CASSQDRSTGSTQYF.

V and J are TRBV5-1 and TRBJ2-3; D is ambiguous. Looked up from germline, CDR1 is SGHRS and CDR2 is YFSETQ. The CDR3 loop spans 13 amino acids. Trimming removed 1 base from V and 3 bases from J, with 6 bases in between. CDR3 residues: CASSLYLTDTQYF. CDR3 DNA: TGCGCCAGCAGCTTGTACCTTACAGATACGCAGTATTTT.

The chain uses TRBV2 and TRBJ2-3; 8 nucleotides match TRBD2. V was pared by 6 bases and J by 2 bases, with 7 bases of the junction left unmatched. The CDR3 covers 15 residues. The germline V gene encodes CDR1 SNHLY and CDR2 FYNNEI. Here the CDR3 reads CASRSGTRVTDTQYF. The CDR3 nucleotides read TGTGCCAGCAGGTCCGGGACTAGGGTCACAGATACGCAGTATTTT.

The count of this clone is one. V gene TRBV29-1 combines with J gene TRBJ1-1, with D unresolved. The CDR3 has 17 amino acids. The V gene's germline CDR1 is SQVTM and CDR2 ANQGSEA. V gave up 5 bases and J gave up 2 bases, with 24 bases separating them. CDR3 loop: CSVLGLERSSVNTEAFF. Written as DNA, the CDR3 is TGCAGCGTTCTTGGGCTGGAGCGCAGCAGCGTAAACACTGAAGCTTTCTTT.

The V and J genes are TRBV4-3 and TRBJ1-4, with D possibly being TRBD1 (5 bases). Trimming pared 0 bases from V and 7 bases from J, leaving 15 bases between. The germline V gene has CDR1 LGHNA and CDR2 YSLEER. The length of the CDR3 is 16 residues. The DNA of the CDR3 is TGCGCCAGCAGCCAAGATTTTCAGGGCTTAGGTGAAAAACTGTTTTTT. Protein product: CASSQDFQGLGEKLFF.

The genes are TRBV4-1 and TRBJ2-7; D not resolved. The CDR3 extends over 15 amino acids. Trimming cost V 0 bases and J 3 bases, with 12 bases left between them. Germline V lookup: CDR1 MGHRA, CDR2 YSYEKL. The CDR3 DNA reads as TGCGCCAGCAGCCAAGAAAACCTCTGGGGCTACGAGCAGTACTTC. This gives the protein CASSQENLWGYEQYF.

The genes are TRBV7-2 and TRBJ1-2, with D tentatively TRBD1 (6 bases). CDR1 and CDR2 (germline): SGHTA, FQGNSA. Deletions cut 5 bases from V and 8 bases from J, with 15 bases between. This CDR3 has 13 residues. The CDR3 spells CASSQRQDGGYTF. The CDR3 DNA sequence: TGTGCCAGCAGCCAACGACAGGACGGAGGCTACACCTTC.

The chain couples TRBV7-9 to TRBJ2-7; tentative D call: TRBD2 (5 bases). Germline CDR1 SEHNR, CDR2 FQNEAQ (reference sequence). Trimming removed 7 bases from V and 5 bases from J, with 9 bases in between. CDR3 size: 11 residues. Here the CDR3 reads CASNSGDEQYF. CDR3 bases: TGTGCCAGCAACTCCGGGGACGAGCAGTACTTC.

The CDR3 region has the DNA TGTGCCAGTGTCTCAGGGGCGAACACTGAAGCTTTCTTT. Translation gives CASVSGANTEAFF. The chain employs TRBV19 and TRBJ1-1; possibly TRBD1 for D (6 bases). CDR1 is LNHDA and CDR2 is SQIVND in the germline V gene (reference sequence). The ends were cut back, 8 bases at V and 1 base at J, with 11 bases in the middle. The CDR3 runs to 13 residues.

The chain uses TRBV11-1 and TRBJ2-7, with D possibly TRBD2 on 5 matching bases. V lost 0 bases and J lost 4, with 7 bases in between. The germline V gene has CDR1 SGHAT and CDR2 FQDESV (reference sequence). CDR3 length: 13 residues. CDR3 nucleotide sequence: TGTGCCAGCAGCTTAGCGGGAGCTTACGAGCAGTACTTC. Amino acid sequence: CASSLAGAYEQYF. The whole variable domain, filled in from reference TRBV11-1 and TRBJ2-7, reads EAEVAQSPRYKITEKSQAVAFWCDPISGHATLYWYRQILGQGPELLVQFQDESVVDDSQLPKDRFSAERLKGVDSTLKIQPAELGDSAMYLCASSLAGAYEQYFGPGTRLTVT.

The V gene is TRBV5-4, the J gene TRBJ1-1; weak D call: TRBD1 (6 bases). V was trimmed by 3 bases and J by 4 bases, leaving 19 bases between them. CDR3 length: 16 amino acids. In germline, CDR1 is SGHNT, CDR2 YYREEE (reference sequence). As DNA, the CDR3 is TGTGCCAGCAGCTCAAGTACAGGGTTGGGAGTCACTGAAGCTTTCTTT. Translating gives CASSSSTGLGVTEAFF.

The rearrangement links TRBV7-2 to TRBJ2-1; 8 nucleotides match TRBD1. Trimming took 7 bases from V and 8 from J; bases not matched to a gene: 19. This CDR3 has 17 amino acids. Germline CDR1 reads SGHTA; CDR2 reads FQGNSA. CDR3 sequence reads: CASTPRLDRAGFDEQFF. The CDR3 coding sequence is TGTGCCAGCACCCCGCGTTTGGACAGGGCAGGGTTCGATGAGCAGTTCTTC.

This clone was seen just once. The chain links TRBV12-5 to TRBJ1-6; D ambiguous. Germline CDR1 reads LGHNT; CDR2 reads FRNRAP. The V end was cut by 6 bases, the J end by 10 bases, with 7 bases between. This CDR3 contains 11 residues. DNA for the CDR3: TGTGCTAGTGGCCCGGGGTCACCCCTCCACTTT. Amino acids: CASGPGSPLHF.

The V and J genes are TRBV19 and TRBJ1-1; D perhaps matches TRBD1 (5 bases). Trimming took 5 bases from V and 7 from J, leaving 14 bases between them. This CDR3 region has 13 residues. Germline V lookup: CDR1 LNHDA, CDR2 SQIVND (reference sequence). The CDR3 coding sequence is TGTGCCAGTAGTCTCAGGGTTTCTGGTGAAGCTTTCTTT. As protein: CASSLRVSGEAFF.

The genes are TRBV9 and TRBJ2-3; 9 nucleotides line up with TRBD1. Germline V gene lookup returns CDR1 SGDLS and CDR2 YYNGEE. V shed 2 bases and J 2 bases; nucleotides not matched to a gene: 6. The CDR3 length is 16 residues. The CDR3 sequence: CASSVWGQGPTDTQYF. For the CDR3, the DNA is TGTGCCAGCAGCGTTTGGGGACAGGGACCCACAGATACGCAGTATTTT.

The chain has TRBV4-3 and TRBJ1-1, with D unresolved. In germline, CDR1 is LGHNA, CDR2 YSLEER. V was shortened by 0 bases and J by 7 bases, with 15 bases between the two germline ends. This CDR3 contains 15 residues. In DNA, the CDR3 is TGCGCCAGCAGCCAAGATCCAAGGACGATCGTTGAAGCTTTCTTT. This gives the protein CASSQDPRTIVEAFF.

The V call is TRBV15, the J call TRBJ1-1; D gene uncertain. The CDR3 is 12 residues long. Germline-derived CDR1 and CDR2 are LNHNV and YYDKDF (reference sequence). The germline V and J ends were trimmed by 0 bases and 6 bases, with 5 bases remaining between them. CDR3 amino acids: CATSRDSAEAFF. CDR3 bases: TGTGCCACCAGCAGAGATAGCGCTGAAGCTTTCTTT.

The rearrangement links TRBV6-1 to TRBJ1-5; D is unresolved. The CDR3 extends over 11 amino acids. V was pared by 8 bases and J by 1 base, with 3 bases between. Per germline, CDR1 MNHNS and CDR2 SASEGT. CDR3 nucleotide sequence: TGTGCCAGCTCCAGCAATCAGCCCCAGCATTTT. Translated, it gives CASSSNQPQHF.

Turning to this clone: The junction differs from germline at one of its ends, possibly a read error. This chain links TRBV9 with TRBJ2-5, with 9 bases matching TRBD2. Matching the DNA end better, TRBJ2-7 makes the J call doubtful. CDR3 length: 15 amino acids. Germline-derived CDR1 and CDR2 are SGDLS and YYNGEE. CDR3 nucleotides: TGTGTCAGCAGCCCGGGGGTTAGCGGGGGATACGAGCAGTACTTC. Its translation is CVSSPGVSGGYEQYF.

This clone was recorded only once. This sequence joins TRBV5-1 and TRBJ2-7; perhaps TRBD1 as D (6 bases). The CDR3 runs 15 residues. The germline V and J ends were trimmed by 7 bases and 1 base, with 18 bases remaining between them. The germline gives CDR1 SGHRS, CDR2 YFSETQ. CDR3 bases: TGCGCCAGCTCCTTGGCTATGGACAGATCCTACGAGCAGTACTTC. It specifies CASSLAMDRSYEQYF.

This clone appeared a few times. The chain has TRBV4-3 and TRBJ2-7; a possible D gene is TRBD1 (5 bases). Germline assignment: CDR1 LGHNA and CDR2 YSLEER. Trimming removed 1 base at V and 7 bases at J, with 11 bases between. The CDR3 totals 13 residues. CDR3 DNA sequence: TGCGCCAGCAGCCAAGTCGCAGGGCGTGAGCAGTACTTC. Its translation is CASSQVAGREQYF.